The T cell receptor beta chain under discussion was sequenced for a study of a mutant IDH1 vaccine in newly diagnosed glioma. Study-wide results and caveats: Changes in top peripheral clonotypes did not appear linked to pseudoprogression.

Regarding time point: week 11, during vaccination. Every vaccine dose comprised 300 ug of mutant IDH1 20-mer peptide plus topical imiquimod. Every donor had a new WHO grade 3 or 4 astrocytoma that was IDH1-mutant, with loss of nuclear ATRX. TCRdb's copy holds only in-frame clones and misses some; the assay was immunoSEQ multiplex PCR. The data show 110,000 or so clones, 75% to 90% seen once. After removal of 4 bases from V and 7 bases from J, the junction contained 8 bases not matched to a gene. The CDR3 is 15 amino acids. From germline, CDR1 is SGHDT and CDR2 YYEEEE. About this clone: Its target is unknown.

Here the sequenced sample was PBMCs, taken from a glioma patient whose treatment included an IDH1 peptide vaccine. The gene calls are TRBV5-6 and TRBJ1-6; TRBD1 matches at 7 bases. This sequence was found in a woman between 45 and 60 years old with glioma. As DNA, the CDR3 is TGTGCCAGCAGCCTCCGGGACAGAGTGAATTCACCCCTCCACTTT. Protein: CASSLRDRVNSPLHF. The full variable domain, rest sourced from reference TRBV5-6 and TRBJ1-6, is DAGVTQSPTHLIKTRGQQVTLRCSPKSGHDTVSWYQQALGQGPQFIFQYYEEEERQRGNFPDRFSGHQFPNYSSELNVNALLLGDSALYLCASSLRDRVNSPLHFGNGTRLTVT.